The clone carrying this TCR beta chain was detected a few times. The target antigen is unknown. These data belong to a study of shared clonotypes between healthy human individuals. General study results and limits: Apart from blood, nothing was sampled; tissue repertoires likely differ.

Produced via immunoSEQ multiplex PCR; TCRdb's table is partial and in-frame only. The repertoire holds 190,000 or so clones, around 63% seen once, with 10% in the top ten. Unmatched junction bases numbered 11, after V lost 2 bases and J lost 8 bases. Germline values: CDR1 MGHRA, CDR2 YSYEKL. This CDR3 is 15 amino acids long. Material for sequencing was memory CD4+ T cells sorted from blood. Subset reported: CD45RA-negative fraction. The sequence was collected from a man aged 25-40 years in good health. The gene calls are TRBV4-1 and TRBJ1-2; 7 bases match TRBD1. The CDR3 DNA follows: TGCGCCAGCAGCCAATTCAGACAGGGCATGGAGGGCTACACCTTC. Amino acids: CASSQFRQGMEGYTF.